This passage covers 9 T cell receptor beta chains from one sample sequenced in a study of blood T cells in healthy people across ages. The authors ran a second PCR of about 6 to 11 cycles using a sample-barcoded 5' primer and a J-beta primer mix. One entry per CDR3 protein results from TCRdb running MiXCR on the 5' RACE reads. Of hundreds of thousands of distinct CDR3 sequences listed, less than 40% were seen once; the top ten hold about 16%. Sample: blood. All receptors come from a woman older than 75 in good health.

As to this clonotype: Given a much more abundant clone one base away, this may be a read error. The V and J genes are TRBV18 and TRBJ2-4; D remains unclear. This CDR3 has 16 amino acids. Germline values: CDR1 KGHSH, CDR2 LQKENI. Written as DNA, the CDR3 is TGTGCCAGCCCACCTTTTGGACCCGGGGCCAAAAACATTCAGTACTTC. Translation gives CASPPFGPGAKNIQYF.

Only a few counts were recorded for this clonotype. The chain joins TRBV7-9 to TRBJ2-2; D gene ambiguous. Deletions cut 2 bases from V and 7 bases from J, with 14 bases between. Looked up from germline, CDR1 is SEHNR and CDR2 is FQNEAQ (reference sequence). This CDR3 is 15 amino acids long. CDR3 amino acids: CASSLSGSPIGELFF. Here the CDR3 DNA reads TGTGCCAGCAGCTTAAGTGGCAGTCCCATCGGGGAGCTGTTTTTT.

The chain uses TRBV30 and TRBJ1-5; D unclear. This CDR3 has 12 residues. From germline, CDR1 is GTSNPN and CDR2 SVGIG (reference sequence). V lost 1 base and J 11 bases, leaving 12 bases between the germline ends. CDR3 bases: TGTGCCTGGAGTGGGGGAACTACAGCCCAGCATTTT. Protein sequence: CAWSGGTTAQHF.

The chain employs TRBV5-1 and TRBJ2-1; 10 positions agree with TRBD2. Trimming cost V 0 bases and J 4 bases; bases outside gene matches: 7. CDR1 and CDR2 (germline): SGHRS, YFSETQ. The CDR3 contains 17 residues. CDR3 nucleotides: TGCGCCAGCAGCTTGGCCTCGGCTAGCGGGGGATACAATGAGCAGTTCTTC. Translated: CASSLASASGGYNEQFF.

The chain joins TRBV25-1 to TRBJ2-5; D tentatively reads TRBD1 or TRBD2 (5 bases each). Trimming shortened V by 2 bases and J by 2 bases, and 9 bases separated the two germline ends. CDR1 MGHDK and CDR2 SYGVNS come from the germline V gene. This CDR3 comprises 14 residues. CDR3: CASSEPGAQETQYF. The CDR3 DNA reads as TGTGCCAGCAGTGAACCCGGGGCACAAGAGACCCAGTACTTC.

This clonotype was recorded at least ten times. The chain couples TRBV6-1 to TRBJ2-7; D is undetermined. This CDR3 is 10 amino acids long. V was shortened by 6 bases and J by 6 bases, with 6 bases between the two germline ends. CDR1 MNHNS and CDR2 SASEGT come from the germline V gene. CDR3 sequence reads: CASSDFEQYF. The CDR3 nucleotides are TGTGCCAGCAGCGATTTCGAGCAGTACTTC.

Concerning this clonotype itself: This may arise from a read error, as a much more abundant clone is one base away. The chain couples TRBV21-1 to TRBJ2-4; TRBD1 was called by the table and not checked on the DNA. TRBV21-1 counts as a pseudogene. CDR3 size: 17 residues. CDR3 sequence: CASSKAQGRRTTNIQYF. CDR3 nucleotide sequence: TGTGCCAGCAGCAAAGCCCAGGGACGGAGGACCACAAACATTCAGTACTTC.

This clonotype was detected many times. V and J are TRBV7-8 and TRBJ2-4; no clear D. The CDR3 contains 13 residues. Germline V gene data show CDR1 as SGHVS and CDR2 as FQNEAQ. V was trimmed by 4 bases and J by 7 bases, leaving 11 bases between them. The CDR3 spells CASSSEGRNIQYF. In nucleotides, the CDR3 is TGTGCCAGCAGCTCGGAAGGTCGGAACATTCAGTACTTC.

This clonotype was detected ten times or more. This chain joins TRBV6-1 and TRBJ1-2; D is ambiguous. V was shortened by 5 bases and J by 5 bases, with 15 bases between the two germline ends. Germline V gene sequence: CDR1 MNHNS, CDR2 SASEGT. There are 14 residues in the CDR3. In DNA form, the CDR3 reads TGTGCCAGCAGTACGATAACAAATCCTTATGGCTACACCTTC. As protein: CASSTITNPYGYTF.